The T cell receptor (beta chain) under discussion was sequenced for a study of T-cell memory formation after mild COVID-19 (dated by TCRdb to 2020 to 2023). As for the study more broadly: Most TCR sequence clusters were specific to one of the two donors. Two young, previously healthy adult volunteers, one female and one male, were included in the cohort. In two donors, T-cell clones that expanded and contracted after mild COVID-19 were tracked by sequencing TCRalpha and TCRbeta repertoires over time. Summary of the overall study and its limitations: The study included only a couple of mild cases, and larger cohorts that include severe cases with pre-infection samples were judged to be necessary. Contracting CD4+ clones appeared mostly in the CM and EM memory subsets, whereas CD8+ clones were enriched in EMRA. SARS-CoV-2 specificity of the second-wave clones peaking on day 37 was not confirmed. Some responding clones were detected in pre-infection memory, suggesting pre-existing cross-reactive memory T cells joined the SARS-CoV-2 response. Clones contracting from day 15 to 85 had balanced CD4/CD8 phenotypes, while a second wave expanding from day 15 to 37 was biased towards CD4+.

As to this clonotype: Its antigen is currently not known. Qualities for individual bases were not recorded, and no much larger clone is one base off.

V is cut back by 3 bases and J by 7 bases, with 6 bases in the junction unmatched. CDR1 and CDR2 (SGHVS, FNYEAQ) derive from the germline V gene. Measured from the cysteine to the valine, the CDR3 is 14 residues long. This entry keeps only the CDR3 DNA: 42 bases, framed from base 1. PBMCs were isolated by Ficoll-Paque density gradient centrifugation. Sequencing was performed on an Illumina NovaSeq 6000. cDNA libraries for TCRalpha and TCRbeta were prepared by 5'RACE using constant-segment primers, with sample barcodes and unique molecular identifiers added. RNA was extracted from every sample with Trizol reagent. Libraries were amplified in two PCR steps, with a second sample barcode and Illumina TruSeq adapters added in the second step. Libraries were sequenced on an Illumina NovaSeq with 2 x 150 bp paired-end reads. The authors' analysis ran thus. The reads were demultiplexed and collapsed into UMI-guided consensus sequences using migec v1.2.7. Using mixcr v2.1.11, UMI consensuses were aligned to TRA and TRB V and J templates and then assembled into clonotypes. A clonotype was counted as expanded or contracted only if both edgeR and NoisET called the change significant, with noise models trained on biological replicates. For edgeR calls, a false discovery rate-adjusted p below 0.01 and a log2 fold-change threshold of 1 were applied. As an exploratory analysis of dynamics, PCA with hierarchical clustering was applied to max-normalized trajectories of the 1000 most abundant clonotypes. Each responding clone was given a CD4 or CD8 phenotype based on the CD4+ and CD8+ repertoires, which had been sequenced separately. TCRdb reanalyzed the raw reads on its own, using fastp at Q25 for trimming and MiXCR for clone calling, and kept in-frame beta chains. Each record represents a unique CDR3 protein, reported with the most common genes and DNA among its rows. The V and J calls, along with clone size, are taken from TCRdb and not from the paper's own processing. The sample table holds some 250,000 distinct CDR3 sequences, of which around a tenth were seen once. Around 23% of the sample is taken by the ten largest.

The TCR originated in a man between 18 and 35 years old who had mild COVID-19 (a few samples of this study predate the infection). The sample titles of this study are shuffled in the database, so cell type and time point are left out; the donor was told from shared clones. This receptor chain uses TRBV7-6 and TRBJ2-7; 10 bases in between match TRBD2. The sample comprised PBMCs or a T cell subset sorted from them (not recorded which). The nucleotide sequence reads TGTGCCAGCAGCTTTAGCGGGGGGAATCGGGAGCAGTACGTC. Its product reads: CASSFSGGNREQYV.